This TCR beta chain was sequenced during a study of PD-1 blockade in classical Hodgkin lymphoma. Study in general: It was nivolumab at 3 mg/kg, given intravenously every 2 weeks, that patients received.

No patient escaped relapse after autologous stem cell transplantation, and brentuximab vedotin exposure varied. The length of the CDR3 is 13 residues. With 10 bases removed from V and 4 bases from J, the gap between germline ends came to 14 bases. The germline V gene has CDR1 MNHEY and CDR2 SVGAGI. Here immunoSEQ multiplex PCR was the method, and the copy in TCRdb shows in-frame clones only, minus some. The sample contains 110,000 or so clones, 80% to 90% of which appear only once. Material: peripheral blood mononuclear cells (PBMCs), obtained before the second cycle of nivolumab. The chain couples TRBV6-5 to TRBJ2-1, with unresolved D. This receptor was identified in a human donor with classical Hodgkin lymphoma. CDR3 coding DNA: TGTGCCACATGGGAACCGGTATACAATGAGCAGTTCTTC. Translation gives CATWEPVYNEQFF.